This T cell receptor (beta chain) was profiled in a study of blood T cells in healthy people across ages. Study-wide findings and caveats: Long-lived donors exceeded aged donors in naive CD4+ cells and diversity. Significant beta diversity loss was already apparent by age roughly 38, declining roughly linearly.

In germline, CDR1 is SGDLS, CDR2 YYNGEE. The CDR3 consists of 17 residues. Trimming took off 7 bases at V and 2 bases at J, with 23 bases between the two ends. Concerning this clonotype itself: Its antigen is currently unknown.

Through a sample-barcoded 5' primer and a J-beta primer mix, a second PCR was run for about 6 to 12 cycles. One entry per CDR3 protein results from TCRdb running MiXCR on the 5' RACE reads. The table includes about 680,000 distinct CDR3 sequences, around 49% detected once. The chain links TRBV9 to TRBJ2-3; possibly TRBD2 for D (6 bases). The TCR originated in a woman aged 55-70 years in good health. The sample was blood. The CDR3 sequence is CASSLGPGRDLTDTQYF. For the CDR3, the DNA is TGTGCCAGCTCACTGGGGCCGGGGCGGGACCTCACAGATACGCAGTATTTT.